This T cell receptor (beta chain) came from a study of blood T cell repertoires in COVID-19. Overall study: Samples of COVID-19 (acute and convalescent) were obtained from the United States, Italy and Spain.

The CDR3 loop spans 14 amino acids. Germline CDR1 SGHRS, CDR2 YFSETQ. Trimming cost V 4 bases and J 5 bases; bases outside gene matches: 4. This table comes from immunoSEQ multiplex PCR, and its TCRdb copy is limited to in-frame clones, with some not included. Here the sample spans 78,000 or so clones, 75% to 85% being singletons. This chain joins TRBV5-1 and TRBJ2-2, with 8 bases that match TRBD2. Sequenced input: peripheral blood. This clonotype was sampled from a woman aged 55-70 years with acute or convalescent COVID-19. CDR3 in amino acids: CASSTGLVTGELFF. CDR3 nucleotides: TGCGCCAGCAGCACGGGACTAGTAACCGGGGAGCTGTTTTTT.